This T cell receptor beta chain was sequenced for a study of glioma-infiltrating T cells after dendritic cell vaccination. About the research overall: Between about 2002 and 2013, patients got autologous tumor lysate-pulsed dendritic cell vaccines. Monocyte-derived dendritic cells, cultured six to seven days with IL-4 and GM-CSF, were pulsed with autologous tumor lysate.

In regard to this clone: Antigen specificity is unknown.

TCRdb's table, derived via immunoSEQ multiplex PCR, lists solely in-frame clones and lacks some. The sample comprises more than 75,000 clones, about four fifths of which are singletons, and 6% to 7.5% rests with the top ten. General observations from the study: Estimated pretreatment TIL content predicted outcome after dendritic cell vaccination.

As to time point: after dendritic cell vaccination, including at tumor progression/relapse. Selection required adequate fresh-frozen tumor tissue plus more than two years' survival data. V gave up 1 base and J gave up 3 bases, with 18 bases separating them. The CDR3 extends over 17 amino acids. Germline V CDR1 and CDR2: MGHRA, YSYEKL. J is TRBJ1-2 and V is TRBV4-1; D might be TRBD1 (6 bases). The TCR originated in a human donor with glioblastoma. The sequenced sample was blood, obtained after dendritic cell vaccination. The CDR3 DNA sequence: TGCGCCAGCAGCCAAGCGGGGACAACTCACCGACACTATGGCTACACCTTC. Amino acids: CASSQAGTTHRHYGYTF.